This T cell receptor beta chain comes out of a study of Ad26.COV2.S vaccination and SARS-CoV-2 variants. Study background: Enrollment placed the donor in the COV1001 Ad26.COV2.S trial arm. Ad26.COV2.S, an intramuscular injection, was given once or twice 56 days apart.

Treatment indicated: 15 to 20 received Ad26.COV2.S at low or high dose, single or two shots; 5 received placebo; per-sample allocation not given. Each sample was drawn 63 days after the first injection (of vaccine or placebo). Measured with immunoSEQ multiplex PCR; TCRdb has only the in-frame clones, and not every one. Of around 450,000 clones listed, 80% to 90% were seen once; the top ten hold 1.5% to 2%. The study's findings and limits: From the TCR breadth and depth analyses, total T cell responses may have been underestimated. Substantial breadth was reportedly displayed by spike-specific CD8+ and CD4+ T cell responses after vaccination.

This clone was detected only once. What it binds is not known. Specimen: peripheral blood, collected in a trial of Ad26.COV2.S vaccine versus placebo. The clonotype originates from a person between 18 and 59 years old who received the Ad26.COV2.S COVID-19 vaccine or a placebo.

The CDR3 coding sequence is TGTGCCAGCAGTTACTCTGGACAGATAGGAAACACCATATATTTT. Translating gives CASSYSGQIGNTIYF. The chain employs TRBV6-5 and TRBJ1-3; possibly TRBD1 for D (6 bases). Deletions cut 0 bases from V and 4 bases from J, with 10 bases between. There are 15 residues in the CDR3. Germline assignment: CDR1 MNHEY and CDR2 SVGAGI.